The rows below give T cell receptor beta chains drawn from one sample of a study of Graves' ophthalmopathy and Graves' hyperthyroidism. One entry per CDR3 protein results from TCRdb running MiXCR on the multiplex PCR reads. Of 600,000 to 650,000 distinct CDR3 sequences in the sample, 22% were seen once. The sample consisted of peripheral blood. The receptors shown here come from a young woman with stable Graves' hyperthyroidism. Some clones in this sample may be carry-over from other donors' samples. CDR3s include the opening cysteine and the closing phenylalanine or tryptophan. A D gene is named only where the DNA matches it firmly. Clone size appears in some rows only: once, few, many, or a class for an expanded clone.

abundance: NA
j_gene: TRBJ2-7
v_gene: TRBV14
d_gene: NA
CDR3aa: CASSRGQVPYEQCF
CDR3nt: TGTGCCAGCAGCCGTGGGCAGGTCCCCTACGAGCAGTGCTTC

abundance: many
j_gene: TRBJ2-7
v_gene: TRBV15
d_gene: TRBD1
CDR3aa: CATSTDRGSYEQYF
CDR3nt: TGTGCCACCAGCACTGACAGGGGTAGCTACGAGCAGTACTTC

abundance: NA
j_gene: TRBJ2-5
v_gene: TRBV5-1
d_gene: TRBD2
CDR3aa: CASSLYLAGDQETQYF
CDR3nt: TGCGCCAGCAGCTTATACCTCGCGGGAGACCAAGAGACCCAGTACTTC

abundance: few
j_gene: TRBJ2-5
v_gene: TRBV5-1
d_gene: NA
CDR3aa: CASSQLTVQETQYF
CDR3nt: TGCGCCAGCAGCCAACTGACAGTTCAAGAGACCCAGTACTTC

abundance: many
j_gene: TRBJ1-3
v_gene: TRBV6-1
d_gene: NA
CDR3aa: CASIRSTGGNTIYF
CDR3nt: TGTGCCAGCATTCGGTCGACAGGTGGAAACACCATATATTTT

abundance: many
j_gene: TRBJ1-1
v_gene: TRBV4-1
d_gene: NA
CDR3aa: CASSQDSAWNTEAFF
CDR3nt: TGCGCCAGCAGCCAAGATAGTGCGTGGAACACTGAAGCTTTCTTT

abundance: many
j_gene: TRBJ2-2
v_gene: TRBV30
d_gene: NA
CDR3aa: CAWSVKPDTGELFF
CDR3nt: TGTGCCTGGAGTGTAAAGCCGGACACCGGGGAGCTGTTTTTT

abundance: many
j_gene: TRBJ1-5
v_gene: TRBV28
d_gene: NA
CDR3aa: CASSLGVTNQPQHF
CDR3nt: TGTGCCAGCAGTTTGGGGGTCACCAATCAGCCCCAGCATTTT

abundance: many
j_gene: TRBJ2-7
v_gene: TRBV28
d_gene: TRBD2
CDR3aa: CASRRQYTSGRLYEQYF
CDR3nt: TGTGCCAGCAGACGCCAATATACTAGCGGGAGACTCTACGAGCAGTACTTC

abundance: many
j_gene: TRBJ2-5
v_gene: TRBV12-3/TRBV12-4
d_gene: TRBD2
CDR3aa: CASSEASGGGETQYF
CDR3nt: TGTGCCAGCAGTGAAGCGTCGGGGGGGGGAGAGACCCAGTACTTC

abundance: many
j_gene: TRBJ2-2
v_gene: TRBV20-1
d_gene: TRBD2
CDR3aa: CSAPLAGRDTGELFF
CDR3nt: TGCAGTGCACCCCTAGCGGGGAGGGACACCGGGGAGCTGTTTTTT

abundance: many
j_gene: TRBJ2-7
v_gene: TRBV4-3
d_gene: TRBD1
CDR3aa: CASSPRDRGSYEQYF
CDR3nt: TGCGCCAGCAGCCCCAGGGACAGGGGGTCCTACGAGCAGTACTTC

abundance: many
j_gene: TRBJ1-5
v_gene: TRBV12-3/TRBV12-4
d_gene: TRBD1
CDR3aa: CASSRTGGAQPQHF
CDR3nt: TGTGCCAGCAGTCGGACAGGGGGCGCCCAGCCCCAGCATTTT

abundance: NA
j_gene: TRBJ2-7
v_gene: TRBV7-2
d_gene: TRBD1
CDR3aa: CASSYRTGVHEQYF
CDR3nt: TGTGCCAGCAGCTACAGGACAGGGGTTCATGAGCAGTACTTC

abundance: many
j_gene: TRBJ2-7
v_gene: TRBV15
d_gene: NA
CDR3aa: CATSRVGGPGDEQYF
CDR3nt: TGTGCCACCAGCAGAGTGGGCGGCCCAGGAGACGAGCAGTACTTC

abundance: NA
j_gene: TRBJ2-7
v_gene: TRBV7-9
d_gene: NA
CDR3aa: CASSPRGNGEQYF
CDR3nt: TGTGCCAGCAGCCCGCGCGGTAACGGCGAGCAGTACTTC

abundance: many
j_gene: TRBJ1-6
v_gene: TRBV11-1
d_gene: NA
CDR3aa: CASSLGGSSYSSYNSPLHF
CDR3nt: TGTGCCAGCAGCTTAGGTGGCAGCTCATATAGCTCCTATAATTCACCCCTCCACTTT

abundance: many
j_gene: TRBJ2-5
v_gene: TRBV29-1
d_gene: NA
CDR3aa: CSVEEGAVKETQYF
CDR3nt: TGCAGCGTTGAAGAGGGGGCGGTAAAAGAGACCCAGTACTTC

abundance: NA
j_gene: TRBJ2-7
v_gene: TRBV12-3/TRBV12-4
d_gene: NA
CDR3aa: CASTKGGASYEQYF
CDR3nt: TGTGCCAGCACAAAGGGGGGGGCATCCTACGAGCAGTACTTC

abundance: many
j_gene: TRBJ2-7
v_gene: TRBV5-1
d_gene: NA
CDR3aa: CASSSPDTYEQYF
CDR3nt: TGCGCCAGCAGCTCCCCGGACACCTACGAGCAGTACTTC

abundance: many
j_gene: TRBJ1-2
v_gene: TRBV27
d_gene: NA
CDR3aa: CASSWSGGEPNGYTF
CDR3nt: TGTGCCAGCAGTTGGTCCGGGGGCGAGCCTAATGGCTACACCTTC

abundance: many
j_gene: TRBJ1-5
v_gene: TRBV6-7
d_gene: NA
CDR3aa: CASSDTSCGNQPQHF
CDR3nt: TGTGCCAGCAGTGACACTTCGTGCGGCAATCAGCCCCAGCATTTT

abundance: many
j_gene: TRBJ1-3
v_gene: TRBV10-3
d_gene: NA
CDR3aa: CAISDSNSGNTIYF
CDR3nt: TGTGCCATCAGTGACAGCAACTCTGGAAACACCATATATTTT

abundance: NA
j_gene: TRBJ2-7
v_gene: TRBV6-5
d_gene: TRBD1
CDR3aa: CASSYYRDRGEQYF
CDR3nt: TGTGCCAGCAGTTATTACCGGGACAGGGGCGAGCAGTACTTC

abundance: NA
j_gene: TRBJ2-7
v_gene: TRBV5-1
d_gene: NA
CDR3aa: CASSLVVSGRGSYEQYF
CDR3nt: TGCGCCAGCAGCTTGGTCGTGTCCGGAAGAGGATCCTACGAGCAGTACTTC

abundance: many
j_gene: TRBJ2-5
v_gene: TRBV7-3
d_gene: NA
CDR3aa: CASSPTKGGQETQYF
CDR3nt: TGTGCCAGCAGCCCCACGAAAGGGGGGCAAGAGACCCAGTACTTC

abundance: NA
j_gene: TRBJ2-7
v_gene: TRBV28
d_gene: TRBD2
CDR3aa: CASGRASPREQYF
CDR3nt: TGTGCCAGCGGGAGGGCCTCTCCGAGGGAGCAGTACTTC